Below, 28 T cell receptor beta chains from the same sample are listed, as sequenced in a study of blood T cell repertoires in COVID-19. Only in-frame clones appear in the TCRdb table, and some are missing; sequencing was by immunoSEQ multiplex PCR. Among about 260,000 clones listed, approximately 90% were seen once. The sample taken for sequencing was PBMCs or T cells enriched from blood (not recorded which). All receptors come from a man aged 35 to 55 who had been exposed to COVID-19.

The rearrangement joins TRBV6-1 to TRBJ2-1; 8 nucleotides line up with TRBD2. V lost 3 bases to trimming and J lost 0 bases; unmatched junction nucleotides: 4. Germline CDR1 MNHNS, CDR2 SASEGT. CDR3 length: 16 residues. The CDR3 region is CASSDGGEDSYNEQFF. The CDR3 DNA sequence: TGTGCCAGCAGTGACGGGGGGGAGGACTCCTACAATGAGCAGTTCTTC.

This clone appeared a single time. J is TRBJ1-1 and V is TRBV28; a possible D gene is TRBD1 (6 bases). The CDR3 is 15 residues long. Germline values: CDR1 MDHEN, CDR2 SYDVKM. Trimming cost V 3 bases and J 10 bases, with 21 bases left between them. CDR3 loop: CASSLNSRGGFGAFF. DNA of the CDR3: TGTGCCAGCAGTTTGAACTCCCGGGGGGGCTTCGGAGCTTTCTTT.

This chain connects TRBV20-1 to TRBJ1-5; TRBD1 might be the D (6 bases). This CDR3 contains 18 residues. The V gene's germline CDR1 is DFQATT and CDR2 SNEGSKA (reference sequence). The V gene lost 3 bases and the J gene lost 4 bases, with 25 bases spanning the gap. The CDR3 DNA is TGCAGTGCTAGTTTCCATTTGGCCACAGGGCAAAAAAATCAGCCCCAGCATTTT. This gives the protein CSASFHLATGQKNQPQHF.

This rearrangement joins TRBV6-5 to TRBJ2-1, with D unclear. In germline, CDR1 is MNHEY, CDR2 SVGAGI. The CDR3 spans 15 residues. The V end lost 2 bases, the J end lost 0 bases, and 8 bases lay between the germline ends. CDR3 in amino acids: CASSYTDISYNEQFF. In DNA form, the CDR3 reads TGTGCCAGCAGTTACACCGACATCTCCTACAATGAGCAGTTCTTC.

The V and J genes are TRBV4-2 and TRBJ1-5, with a possible D match to TRBD1 (5 bases). From germline, CDR1 is LGHNA and CDR2 YNFKEQ. CDR3 length: 15 residues. The V gene lost 0 bases and the J gene lost 13 bases, with 19 bases spanning the gap. CDR3 loop: CASSQDWGGWYPQHF. CDR3 DNA sequence: TGTGCCAGCAGCCAAGACTGGGGGGGTTGGTACCCACAGCATTTT.

This chain links TRBV5-1 with TRBJ2-1; 13 bases agree with TRBD2. CDR1 is SGHRS, CDR2 YFSETQ, per germline. The CDR3 sequence is 17 residues long. V lost 4 bases and J lost 8; bases outside the gene matches: 12. The CDR3, as DNA: TGCGCCAGCAGCCTCTCCGGGACTAGCGGGGTTTGGGATGAGCAGTTCTTC. Protein sequence: CASSLSGTSGVWDEQFF.

This rearrangement joins TRBV28 to TRBJ2-3; D perhaps matches TRBD2 (6 bases). Trimming took off 4 bases at V and 4 bases at J, with 15 bases between the two ends. Germline V lookup: CDR1 MDHEN, CDR2 SYDVKM. This CDR3 has 15 residues. CDR3 residues: CASSSTSQRPDTQYF. The CDR3 bases are TGTGCCAGCAGTTCTACTAGCCAACGGCCAGATACGCAGTATTTT.

The chain carries TRBV2 and TRBJ2-1, with 10 positions matching TRBD2. This CDR3 has 16 residues. Germline V lookup: CDR1 SNHLY, CDR2 FYNNEI. The trim removed 4 bases at V and 8 bases at J, leaving 11 bases unmatched. The DNA of the CDR3 is TGTGCCAGCAGTGCCTATCTAGCGGGGGCCTATGATGAGCAGTTCTTC. This sequence encodes CASSAYLAGAYDEQFF.

The J gene is TRBJ2-7, the V gene TRBV5-4; tentative D call: TRBD1 (5 bases). The CDR3 sequence is 13 residues long. Per the germline V gene, CDR1 is SGHNT and CDR2 is YYREEE (reference sequence). The germline V and J ends were trimmed by 1 base and 4 bases, with 9 bases remaining between them. This CDR3 is CASSLPGRYEQYF. The CDR3 coding sequence is TGTGCCAGCAGCTTGCCAGGGCGTTACGAGCAGTACTTC. Using reference TRBV5-4 and TRBJ2-7 for the parts outside the CDR3, the full variable domain is ETGVTQSPTHLIKTRGQQVTLRCSSQSGHNTVSWYQQALGQGPQFIFQYYREEENGRGNFPPRFSGLQFPNYSSELNVNALELDDSALYLCASSLPGRYEQYFGPGTRLTVT.

This sequence joins TRBV9 and TRBJ1-4, with TRBD1 as a possible D gene (6 bases). V was pared by 2 bases and J by 7 bases, with 33 bases between. Germline V CDR1 and CDR2: SGDLS, YYNGEE. The CDR3 has 21 residues. The CDR3 region is CASSVRWKGGLAKVSSEKLFF. The CDR3 region has the DNA TGTGCCAGCAGCGTTAGGTGGAAGGGGGGGTTGGCAAAGGTTAGTAGTGAAAAACTGTTTTTT.

V gene TRBV21-1 combines with J gene TRBJ2-1; the table's D call TRBD1 went unverified against the DNA. TRBV21-1 is a recognized pseudogene. The CDR3 consists of 16 residues. For the CDR3, the DNA is TGTGCCAGCAGCCCTTGGGGGCCGTGCTCCTACAATGAGCAGTTCTTC. Encoded protein: CASSPWGPCSYNEQFF.

The chain couples TRBV6-2 or TRBV6-3 to TRBJ2-5, with 10 bases matching TRBD2. Germline V gene lookup returns CDR1 MNHEY and CDR2 SVGEGT. The CDR3 contains 14 residues. V was clipped by 5 bases and J by 5 bases; unmatched bases: 5. The CDR3 spells CASSLAGAWETQYF. The DNA for the CDR3 is TGTGCCAGCAGTCTAGCGGGAGCTTGGGAGACCCAGTACTTC.

CDR3 DNA sequence: TGTGCCAGCTCCCTAGACGGCACAGATACGCAGTATTTT. The encoded protein is CASSLDGTDTQYF. V and J are TRBV18 and TRBJ2-3; D remains ambiguous. From germline, CDR1 is KGHSH and CDR2 LQKENI. The CDR3 totals 13 residues. V shed 6 bases and J shed 1 base, with 8 bases lying between them.

This CDR3 is CASSLGPGTPFSPLHF. CDR3 bases: TGTGCCAGCAGTTTGGGCCCCGGGACACCTTTTTCACCCCTCCACTTT. The gene calls are TRBV6-6 and TRBJ1-6; D is perhaps TRBD1 (6 bases). Germline V gives CDR1 MNHNY, CDR2 SVGAGI (reference sequence). The CDR3 is 16 residues long. V lost 4 bases to trimming and J lost 9 bases, with 19 bases between them.

The chain employs TRBV6-5 and TRBJ2-7; no clear D gene. V shed 2 bases and J shed 2 bases, with 7 bases lying between them. This CDR3 has 13 residues. CDR1 is MNHEY, CDR2 SVGAGI, per germline. The CDR3 here is CASSYVGTYEQYF. The CDR3 coding sequence is TGTGCCAGCAGTTACGTTGGCACCTACGAGCAGTACTTC.

This clone was observed a single time. The chain recombines TRBV5-1 with TRBJ1-4, with 7 nucleotides matching TRBD1. With V trimmed by 4 bases and J by 6 bases, 9 bases remained unmatched. CDR3 length: 15 amino acids. Germline CDR1 SGHRS, CDR2 YFSETQ. The CDR3, as DNA: TGCGCCAGCAGCAGGAGACAGGGAATGGATGAAAAACTGTTTTTT. Protein product: CASSRRQGMDEKLFF.

The chain couples TRBV30 to TRBJ2-7; 8 positions agree with TRBD1. Germline V gene sequence: CDR1 GTSNPN, CDR2 SVGIG (reference sequence). With 5 bases clipped from V and 3 bases from J, the junction kept 6 bases outside the gene matches. The CDR3 spans 13 residues. The CDR3 nucleotides read TGTGCCTGGGAATTGGGACAGGACTACGAGCAGTACTTC. It encodes CAWELGQDYEQYF.

The V call is TRBV24-1, the J call TRBJ1-4; D perhaps matches TRBD1 (5 bases). Germline assignment: CDR1 KGHDR and CDR2 SFDVKD. The CDR3 runs 14 residues. V dropped 2 bases and J dropped 11 bases, with 14 bases sitting between them. This CDR3 is CATSDSGASRKLFF. CDR3 coding DNA: TGTGCCACCAGTGATTCTGGGGCATCGAGGAAACTGTTTTTT.

This CDR3 reads CASRTSGGNYNEQFF. CDR3 coding DNA: TGTGCCAGCAGGACTAGCGGGGGTAATTACAATGAGCAGTTCTTC. The J gene is TRBJ2-1, the V gene TRBV6-5; the match to TRBD2 covers 12 bases. The germline gives CDR1 MNHEY, CDR2 SVGAGI. V shed 6 bases and J 4 bases; nucleotides not matched to a gene: 4. CDR3 size: 15 residues.

The rearrangement joins TRBV10-1 to TRBJ2-7; possibly TRBD1 for D (6 bases). This CDR3 has 18 residues. The V gene lost 5 bases and the J gene lost 1 base, with 24 bases spanning the gap. Germline CDR1 is WNHNN and CDR2 is SYGVQD (reference sequence). CDR3 in amino acids: CASSTNLPGTTASYEQYF. In DNA, the CDR3 is TGCGCCAGCAGTACCAACCTCCCCGGGACAACCGCGTCCTACGAGCAGTACTTC.

The chain employs TRBV9 and TRBJ1-5; D is perhaps TRBD1 (5 bases). V lost 0 bases and J 2 bases, leaving 15 bases between the germline ends. Germline V gene data show CDR1 as SGDLS and CDR2 as YYNGEE. This CDR3 is 17 amino acids long. The CDR3: CASSVEKGYMRNQPQHF. For the CDR3, the DNA is TGTGCCAGCAGCGTAGAGAAGGGGTATATGCGCAATCAGCCCCAGCATTTT.

The rearrangement joins TRBV19 to TRBJ2-1; TRBD2 is a possible D gene (5 bases). V lost 4 bases and J 2 bases, leaving 9 bases between the germline ends. The CDR3 has 14 residues. Germline values: CDR1 LNHDA, CDR2 SQIVND (reference sequence). CDR3: CASSTPRAYNEQFF. The CDR3 DNA sequence: TGTGCCAGTAGTACGCCGAGGGCCTACAATGAGCAGTTCTTC. The variable domain in full, completed from reference TRBV19 and TRBJ2-1, reads DGGITQSPKYLFRKEGQNVTLSCEQNLNHDAMYWYRQDPGQGLRLIYYSQIVNDFQKGDIAEGYSVSREKKESFPLTVTSAQKNPTAFYLCASSTPRAYNEQFFGPGTRLTVL.

Turning to this clone: At one of its ends the junction is not consistent with the germline gene, which may arise from a read error. V usage is TRBV7-9 and J usage is TRBJ1-2, with D perhaps matching TRBD1 (5 bases). The CDR3 runs 14 residues. The germline CDR1 and CDR2 sequences are SEHNR and FQNEAQ (reference sequence). This chain's CDR3 is CASSSAGLNSGYTF. CDR3 nucleotides: TGTGCCAGCAGCTCCGCAGGGCTCAACTCTGGCTACACCTTC.

CDR3 protein: CASGGSSGVTYEQYF. The CDR3 nucleotides read TGCGCCAGCGGAGGGAGCTCGGGGGTAACCTACGAGCAGTACTTC. The V and J genes are TRBV5-1 and TRBJ2-7, with TRBD2 as a possible D gene (6 bases). CDR1 is SGHRS, CDR2 YFSETQ, per germline. The ends were cut back, 7 bases at V and 2 bases at J, with 19 bases in the middle. There are 15 residues in the CDR3.

CDR3 residues: CSASLGGLTNEKLFF. The DNA of the CDR3 is TGCAGTGCTAGTTTAGGGGGTTTGACTAATGAAAAACTGTTTTTT. The chain joins TRBV20-1 to TRBJ1-4, with D possibly TRBD1 on 6 matching bases. Trimming left V 3 bases short and J 2 bases short, with 13 bases between. The V gene's germline CDR1 is DFQATT and CDR2 SNEGSKA (reference sequence). The CDR3 has 15 residues.

The CDR3 sequence: CASSDLGTPYNEQFF. The CDR3 bases are TGTGCCAGCAGTGACCTAGGGACACCCTACAATGAGCAGTTCTTC. The chain combines TRBV6-1 with TRBJ2-1, with TRBD1 as a possible D gene (6 bases). The CDR3 consists of 15 residues. Germline V gives CDR1 MNHNS, CDR2 SASEGT. The ends were cut back, 3 bases at V and 2 bases at J, with 11 bases in the middle.

Only one count was recorded for this clone. The chain carries TRBV12-5 and TRBJ2-5; possibly TRBD2 for D (5 bases). CDR3 length equals 13 residues. The germline gives CDR1 LGHNT, CDR2 FRNRAP. V was clipped by 4 bases and J by 5 bases, with 11 bases between them. The CDR3 DNA reads TGTGCTAGTGGTTCCGCGGGTTGGGAGACCCAGTACTTC. Residues: CASGSAGWETQYF.

The rearrangement joins TRBV25-1 to TRBJ2-1; D is uncertain. The germline V gene encodes CDR1 MGHDK and CDR2 SYGVNS. Trimming took 5 bases from V and 13 from J, leaving 18 bases between them. CDR3 length equals 13 residues. CDR3 amino acids: CASSYQRYGHQFF. The CDR3 DNA is TGTGCCAGCAGTTATCAGCGATACGGCCATCAGTTCTTC.